Reported below is one T cell receptor (beta chain). The CDR3 has 13 residues. V was clipped by 0 bases and J by 4 bases, with 5 bases between them. The germline V gene has CDR1 SGHRS and CDR2 YFSETQ. This record belongs to a study of control samples from healthy donors and cancer patients. Method: immunoSEQ multiplex PCR; TCRdb's copy keeps in-frame clones and lacks some. Altogether about 230,000 clones are present, roughly four fifths being singletons, with the ten largest covering roughly 13%. The receptor's source is a woman aged 55 to 70 with lung cancer. Source material: PBMCs. This chain uses TRBV5-1 with TRBJ2-1; D not certain. CDR3 amino acids: CASSLARYNEQFF. DNA for the CDR3: TGCGCCAGCAGCTTGGCGCGATACAATGAGCAGTTCTTC.